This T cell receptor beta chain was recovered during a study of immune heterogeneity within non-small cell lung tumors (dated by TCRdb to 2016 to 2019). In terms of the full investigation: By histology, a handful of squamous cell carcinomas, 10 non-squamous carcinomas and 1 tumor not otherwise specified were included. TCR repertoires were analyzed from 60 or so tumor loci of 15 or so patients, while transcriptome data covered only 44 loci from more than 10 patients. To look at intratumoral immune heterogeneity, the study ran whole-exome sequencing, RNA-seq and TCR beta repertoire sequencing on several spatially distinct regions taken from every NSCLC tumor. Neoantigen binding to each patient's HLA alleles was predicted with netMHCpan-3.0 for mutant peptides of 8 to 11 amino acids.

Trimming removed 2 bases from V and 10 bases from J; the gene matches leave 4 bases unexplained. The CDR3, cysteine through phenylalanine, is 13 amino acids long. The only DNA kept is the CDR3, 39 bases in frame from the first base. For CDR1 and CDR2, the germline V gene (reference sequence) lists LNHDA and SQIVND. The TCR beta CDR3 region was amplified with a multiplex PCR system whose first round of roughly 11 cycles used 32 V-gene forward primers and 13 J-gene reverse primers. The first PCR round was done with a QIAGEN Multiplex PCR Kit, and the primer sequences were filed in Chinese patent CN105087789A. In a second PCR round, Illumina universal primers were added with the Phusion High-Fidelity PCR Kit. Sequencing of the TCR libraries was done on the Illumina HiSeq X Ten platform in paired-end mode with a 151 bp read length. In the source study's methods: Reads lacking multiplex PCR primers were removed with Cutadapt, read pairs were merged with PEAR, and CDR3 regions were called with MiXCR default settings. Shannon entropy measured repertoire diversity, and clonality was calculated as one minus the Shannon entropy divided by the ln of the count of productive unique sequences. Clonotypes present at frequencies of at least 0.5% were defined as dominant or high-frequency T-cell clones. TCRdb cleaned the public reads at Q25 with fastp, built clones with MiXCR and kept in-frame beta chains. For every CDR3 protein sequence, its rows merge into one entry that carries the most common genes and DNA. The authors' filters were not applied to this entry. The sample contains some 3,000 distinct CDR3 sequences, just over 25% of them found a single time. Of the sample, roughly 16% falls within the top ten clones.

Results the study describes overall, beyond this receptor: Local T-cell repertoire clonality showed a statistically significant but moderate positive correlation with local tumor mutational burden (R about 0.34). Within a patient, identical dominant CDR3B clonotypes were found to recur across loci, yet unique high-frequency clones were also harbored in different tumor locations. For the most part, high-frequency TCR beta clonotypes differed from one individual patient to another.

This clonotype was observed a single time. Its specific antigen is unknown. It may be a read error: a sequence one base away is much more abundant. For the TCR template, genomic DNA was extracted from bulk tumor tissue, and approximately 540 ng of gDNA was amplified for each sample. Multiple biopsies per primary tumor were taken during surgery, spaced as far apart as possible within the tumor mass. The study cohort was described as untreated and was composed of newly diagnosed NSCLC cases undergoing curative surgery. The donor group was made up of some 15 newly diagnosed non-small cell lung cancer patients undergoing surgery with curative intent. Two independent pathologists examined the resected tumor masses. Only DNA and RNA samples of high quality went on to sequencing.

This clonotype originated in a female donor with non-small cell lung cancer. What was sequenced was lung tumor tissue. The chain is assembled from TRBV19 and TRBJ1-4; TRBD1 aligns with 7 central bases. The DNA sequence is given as TGTGCCAGTAGTATACGGCAGGGGGGAAAACTGTTTTTT. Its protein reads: CASSIRQGGKLFF.